The present TCR beta chain was sequenced within a study of glioma-infiltrating T cells. Amplification of TCR alpha and beta CDR3 regions from RNA used iRepertoire nested multiplex PCR. Input was 100-400 ng of tissue mRNA or PBMC total RNA. MiXCR was run by TCRdb on the multiplex PCR reads, yielding one entry per CDR3 protein. This sample has approximately 40,000 distinct CDR3 sequences; about a fifth occur once, and the top ten carry 5% to 8%. Study-level findings and limits: Very few CDR3 sequences were shared between tissue and blood. Gliomas, especially low-grade, showed above-expected tissue-blood divergence; non-neoplastic patients showed below.

Comments on this clonotype: Its antigen is unknown.

Looked up from germline, CDR1 is MNHEY and CDR2 is SVGEGT. The CDR3 totals 15 residues. V was trimmed by 6 bases and J by 0 bases, leaving 13 bases between them. The chain joins TRBV6-2 or TRBV6-3 to TRBJ2-3; the D gene could be TRBD1 or TRBD2 (5 bases each). Sequencing used glioma tissue, nonneoplastic brain tissue, or PBMCs (not recorded which). The receptor's source is a human donor with low-grade glioma or glioblastoma, undergoing nonglioma brain surgery, or in good health (not recorded which). CDR3 in amino acids: CASRRDPSSTDTQYF. CDR3 nucleotide sequence: TGTGCCAGCAGGAGGGACCCCTCCAGCACAGATACGCAGTATTTT.